These T cell receptor beta chains were read from a single sample in a study of cytomegalovirus exposure and HLA in healthy donors. The table came from immunoSEQ multiplex PCR; TCRdb's copy has only in-frame clones and leaves some out. The sample carries fewer than 200,000 clones, about 65% recorded once. Sequenced material: PBMCs. These receptors originate from a woman younger than 45 in good health and CMV-seronegative. Both conserved end residues are part of each CDR3. D genes are given only for firm matches. The size field is filled for only some rows; it gives once, few, many or a size class.

d_call j_call v_call clone_size cdr3_nt cdr3_aa
TRBD2 TRBJ2-3 TRBV5-1 NA TGCGCCAGCAGCTTGGGGGACTTTCTAGCGGGGGCAGATACGCAGTATTTT CASSLGDFLAGADTQYF
NA TRBJ2-5 TRBV7-9 NA TGTGCCAGCAGCTTAGCGGGGGGCCAAGAGACCCAGTACTTC CASSLAGGQETQYF
NA TRBJ2-2 TRBV7-9 once TGTGCCAGCAGGCTTGGGGGGACGGCCGGGGAGCTGTTTTTT CASRLGGTAGELFF
TRBD2 TRBJ2-3 TRBV2 NA TGTGCCAGCACGGGAGCGGGGAGCACAGATACGCAGTATTTT CASTGAGSTDTQYF
NA TRBJ1-2 TRBV14 large TGTGCCAGCAGCCAAGTGCCGGGCAGGGGTGCTGGCTACACCTTC CASSQVPGRGAGYTF
NA TRBJ2-1 TRBV27 NA TGTGCCAGCAAGAGCGGGCTCTACAATGAGCAGTTCTTC CASKSGLYNEQFF
TRBD1 TRBJ1-4 TRBV4-1 NA TGCGCCAGCAGCCCGGGACAGACTTTAAATGAAAAACTGTCTTTT CASSPGQTLNEKLSF
TRBD2 TRBJ2-5 TRBV5-1 NA TGCGCCAGCAGCCTTGATCTAGCGGGACCGAACCCGACCTCTCGAGAGACCCAGTACTTC CASSLDLAGPNPTSRETQYF
TRBD1 TRBJ2-7 TRBV9 few TGTGCCAGCAGGGGACAGGGCCCCGAGCAGTACTTC CASRGQGPEQYF
NA TRBJ1-5 TRBV5-6 NA TGTGCCAGCAGCTTCCAGAGCAATCAGCCCCAGCATTTT CASSFQSNQPQHF
NA TRBJ1-2 TRBV6-5 NA TGTGCCAGCAGTTACTCGCGGGGGTCTGGCTACACCTTC CASSYSRGSGYTF
TRBD1 TRBJ1-4 TRBV5-1 NA TGCGCCAGCAGCTTGGAGGGACAGGGGGGTGAAAAACTGTTTTTT CASSLEGQGGEKLFF
TRBD1 TRBJ2-2 TRBV7-2 NA TGTGCCAGCAGCTACCGACAGGGGGGTTTTCGTTCCGGGGAGCTGTTTTTT CASSYRQGGFRSGELFF
NA TRBJ2-3 TRBV18 NA TGTGCCAGCTCACCAGTTTTGGCTGCAGATACGCAGTATTTT CASSPVLAADTQYF
TRBD2 TRBJ2-3 TRBV19 NA TGTGCCAGTATGGGGGGGACTTACGGGAGGCTCATGTATTTT CASMGGTYGRLMYF
TRBD2 TRBJ2-4 TRBV7-2 few TGTGCCAGCAGCTTCGGGAGGTCGGACATTCAGTACTTC CASSFGRSDIQYF
NA TRBJ1-1 TRBV18 NA TGTGCCAGCTCACCGACCGAGGGAGCGATGAACACTGAAGCTTTCTTT CASSPTEGAMNTEAFF
TRBD2 TRBJ2-7 TRBV6-4 NA TGTGCCAGCAGTGACGGGCCCCTCCTGTCTAGCGGGGGGGCCTACGAGCAGTACTTC CASSDGPLLSSGGAYEQYF
TRBD2 TRBJ2-3 TRBV29-1 NA TGCAGCGTGCGGGAGAACGTGGCAGATACGCAGTATTTT CSVRENVADTQYF
NA TRBJ2-7 TRBV9 once TGTGCCAGCAGCGCTGGCCTCAACCACGAGCAGTACTTC CASSAGLNHEQYF
TRBD1 TRBJ2-7 TRBV5-5 NA TGTGCCAGCAGCCTACCCGAGACAGGGGTTCTCGACGAGCAGTACTTC CASSLPETGVLDEQYF
TRBD2 TRBJ2-7 TRBV7-9 NA TGTGCCAGCAGCGATCTAGCGGGAGGTTTCTACGAGCAGTACTTC CASSDLAGGFYEQYF
TRBD1 TRBJ1-4 TRBV4-3 few TGCGCCAGCAGCCCACGGACAGGGGGATGGGAAAAACTGTTTTTT CASSPRTGGWEKLFF